The 20 T cell receptor beta chains reported below all come from one sample, sequenced in a study of blood T cell repertoires in COVID-19. Sequenced by immunoSEQ multiplex PCR; TCRdb stores in-frame clones only, minus some. This sample has approximately 330,000 clones, with roughly 90% found just once. Specimen: PBMCs or T cells enriched from blood (not recorded which). Receptors originate from a woman aged 30 to 39 who had recovered from COVID-19.

The chain carries TRBV4-1 and TRBJ1-3; D might be TRBD1 (5 bases). Germline V CDR1 and CDR2: MGHRA, YSYEKL. CDR3 length: 15 residues. V lost 4 bases, J lost 3 bases, and 13 bases lay in between. The CDR3 sequence is CASSPDRGFGNTIYF. CDR3 sequence (DNA): TGCGCCAGCAGCCCAGACAGAGGGTTTGGAAACACCATATATTTT.

This clone was seen many times. The chain recombines TRBV2 with TRBJ2-7; 8 bases fit TRBD1. In germline, CDR1 is SNHLY, CDR2 FYNNEI. V gave up 7 bases and J gave up 2 bases; unmatched junction bases: 4. The CDR3 extends over 13 amino acids. DNA of the CDR3: TGTGCCAGCACACAGGGGGACGCCTACGAGCAGTACTTC. Translation gives CASTQGDAYEQYF.

This clone is a singleton in its sample. The chain has TRBV10-1 and TRBJ1-6, with D maybe TRBD1 (6 bases). CDR1 is WNHNN, CDR2 SYGVQD, per germline (reference sequence). V gave up 9 bases and J gave up 0 bases, with 33 bases separating them. The length of the CDR3 is 22 residues. The CDR3 region has the DNA TGCGCCAGTCCCCTGGATTTTGGACAGATAAGTCTGGAGGACTCCTATAATTCACCCCTCCACTTT. Translating gives CASPLDFGQISLEDSYNSPLHF.

The chain employs TRBV5-5 and TRBJ2-7; 13 nucleotides align to TRBD2. The CDR3 is made up of 19 amino acids. The junction had 13 bases not matched to a gene; V was cut back by 4 bases and J by 0 bases. Germline V CDR1 and CDR2: SGHKS, YYEKEE (reference sequence). The CDR3, as DNA: TGTGCCAGCAGCCTGGCACGACTAGCGGGAGGCCGGAGCTCCTACGAGCAGTACTTC. Protein sequence: CASSLARLAGGRSSYEQYF.

The V and J genes are TRBV6-2 or TRBV6-3 and TRBJ2-1; D unresolved. CDR3 length: 14 residues. Germline V gene sequence: CDR1 MNHEY, CDR2 SVGEGT. V lost 5 bases, J lost 6 bases, and 14 bases lay in between. The CDR3 region has the DNA TGTGCCAGCAGTGCCGGAATTAGCCCCAATGAGCAGTTCTTC. This encodes CASSAGISPNEQFF.

The chain is built from TRBV27 and TRBJ1-6; 8 bases agree with TRBD1. Germline-derived CDR1 and CDR2 are MNHEY and SMNVEV (reference sequence). Germline trimming cut 6 bases from V and 8 bases from J; bases unmatched to any gene: 3. This CDR3 contains 13 residues. CDR3 protein: CASRGQGDSPLHF. CDR3 DNA: TGTGCCAGCAGAGGACAGGGCGATTCACCCCTCCACTTT.

This clone has just a few counts. Different DNA sequences within this sample yield the same CDR3. The gene calls are TRBV6-5 and TRBJ1-1; tentative D call: TRBD1 (6 bases). V dropped 6 bases and J dropped 3 bases, with 11 bases sitting between them. Per the germline V gene, CDR1 is MNHEY and CDR2 is SVGAGI. The CDR3 sequence is 13 residues long. CDR3 bases: TGTGCCAGCAGGGTACAGGGCGACACTGAAGCTTTCTTT. It yields the protein CASRVQGDTEAFF.

The genes are TRBV4-3 and TRBJ1-5; D may be TRBD1 (5 bases). Germline V CDR1 and CDR2: LGHNA, YSLEER. CDR3 length: 17 amino acids. The V end lost 0 bases, the J end lost 2 bases, and 14 bases lay between the germline ends. The CDR3 protein is CASSQDLRGRGNQPQHF. CDR3 DNA: TGCGCCAGCAGCCAAGATCTAAGGGGCAGGGGCAATCAGCCCCAGCATTTT.

This chain joins TRBV5-6 and TRBJ1-2, with TRBD1 as a possible D gene (6 bases). This CDR3 contains 15 residues. Looked up from germline, CDR1 is SGHDT and CDR2 is YYEEEE. V was cut by 2 bases and J by 2 bases, with 13 bases left in between. CDR3 protein: CASSFLQGWNYGYTF. The CDR3 coding sequence is TGTGCCAGCAGCTTTTTACAGGGCTGGAACTATGGCTACACCTTC.

Turning to this clone: It is unclear where the CDR3 begins or ends on the DNA, so no DNA is shown, and the CDR3 is as TCRdb lists it. V and J are TRBV18 and TRBJ2-1; the table's D call, TRBD2, was not checked against the DNA. The germline gives CDR1 KGHSH, CDR2 LQKENI. The CDR3 region is 14 residues in length, termini included. Here the CDR3 reads CASSRRDFGNEQFF.

V is TRBV3-1 (or the pseudogene TRBV3-2) and J is TRBJ2-7; 8 bases line up with TRBD2. The CDR3 spans 15 residues. The V gene's germline CDR1 is LGHDT and CDR2 YNNKEL (reference sequence). Trimming cost V 1 base and J 4 bases; bases outside gene matches: 6. CDR3 sequence (DNA): TGTGCCAGCAGCCAAGGGCGGGAGGTTGTTTACGAGCAGTACTTC. Amino acid sequence: CASSQGREVVYEQYF.

V is TRBV5-5 and J is TRBJ2-1; D not resolved. Germline loops: CDR1 SGHKS, CDR2 YYEKEE (reference sequence). The V end was cut by 0 bases, the J end by 10 bases, with 14 bases between. This CDR3 has 14 amino acids. Written as DNA, the CDR3 is TGTGCCAGCAGCTTGGACCTCAGGCCGATCGAGCAGTTCTTC. Protein product: CASSLDLRPIEQFF.

The rearrangement joins TRBV11-2 to TRBJ1-1; D unresolved. V was pared by 3 bases and J by 5 bases, with 10 bases between. The CDR3 has 13 amino acids. Germline V gene lookup returns CDR1 SGHAT and CDR2 FQNNGV. CDR3 DNA: TGTGCCAGCAGCTTGGTCACAGAGACTGAAGCTTTCTTT. Its protein is CASSLVTETEAFF.

The genes are TRBV7-9 and TRBJ2-2; 9 bases are shared with TRBD2. From germline, CDR1 is SEHNR and CDR2 FQNEAQ (reference sequence). Trimming at V came to 4 bases and at J to 9 bases, leaving 12 bases not matched to a gene. This CDR3 spans 16 amino acids. The CDR3 DNA follows: TGTGCCAGCAGCTCCATAGCGGGAGTAGAAGCCTGGGAGCTGTTTTTT. Translated, it gives CASSSIAGVEAWELFF.

The V call is TRBV3-1 (or the pseudogene TRBV3-2), the J call TRBJ1-5; D is unresolved. CDR1 and CDR2 (germline): LGHDT, YNNKEL (reference sequence). The length of the CDR3 is 15 residues. Trimming pared 0 bases from V and 3 bases from J, leaving 9 bases between. The CDR3 protein is CASSQDPGYNQPQHF. CDR3 DNA: TGTGCCAGCAGCCAAGATCCGGGATACAATCAGCCCCAGCATTTT.

This rearrangement joins TRBV7-2 to TRBJ1-5, with TRBD1 as a possible D gene (5 bases). The CDR3 is 13 residues long. V lost 5 bases and J lost 5, with 10 bases in between. From germline, CDR1 is SGHTA and CDR2 FQGNSA. CDR3 nucleotides: TGTGCCAGCAGCCTGGGGCAGGATCAGCCCCAGCATTTT. Translating it yields CASSLGQDQPQHF.

This chain joins TRBV7-8 and TRBJ1-4; no clear D. Trimming left V 2 bases short and J 0 bases short, with 10 bases between. Germline values: CDR1 SGHVS, CDR2 FQNEAQ. The CDR3 is made up of 16 amino acids. The CDR3 reads CASSLLAEPTNEKLFF. CDR3 bases: TGTGCCAGCAGCTTACTGGCAGAACCAACTAATGAAAAACTGTTTTTT.

The chain employs TRBV10-3 and TRBJ2-5; possible D gene TRBD1, 6 bases. The V end lost 11 bases, the J end lost 5 bases, and 18 bases lay between the germline ends. CDR3 length: 13 amino acids. Per germline, CDR1 ENHRY and CDR2 SYGVKD. The CDR3 protein is CAGRAGVEETQYF. The CDR3 DNA follows: TGTGCCGGAAGGGCAGGGGTAGAGGAGACCCAGTACTTC.

The chain couples TRBV6-6 to TRBJ1-4, with 9 positions matching TRBD1. The CDR3 covers 11 residues. Trimming took 6 bases from V and 12 from J; bases not matched to a gene: 2. From germline, CDR1 is MNHNY and CDR2 SVGAGI (reference sequence). The CDR3: CASSRQGELFF. CDR3 bases: TGTGCCAGCAGCCGACAGGGGGAACTGTTTTTT.

V is TRBV19 and J is TRBJ1-5; 9 positions agree with TRBD1. CDR1 and CDR2 from the germline V gene are LNHDA and SQIVND (reference sequence). Trimming cost V 7 bases and J 2 bases; bases outside gene matches: 6. The CDR3 consists of 15 residues. The CDR3 loop reads CASKRDRAGNQPQHF. In DNA form, the CDR3 reads TGTGCCAGTAAAAGGGACAGGGCAGGCAATCAGCCCCAGCATTTT.